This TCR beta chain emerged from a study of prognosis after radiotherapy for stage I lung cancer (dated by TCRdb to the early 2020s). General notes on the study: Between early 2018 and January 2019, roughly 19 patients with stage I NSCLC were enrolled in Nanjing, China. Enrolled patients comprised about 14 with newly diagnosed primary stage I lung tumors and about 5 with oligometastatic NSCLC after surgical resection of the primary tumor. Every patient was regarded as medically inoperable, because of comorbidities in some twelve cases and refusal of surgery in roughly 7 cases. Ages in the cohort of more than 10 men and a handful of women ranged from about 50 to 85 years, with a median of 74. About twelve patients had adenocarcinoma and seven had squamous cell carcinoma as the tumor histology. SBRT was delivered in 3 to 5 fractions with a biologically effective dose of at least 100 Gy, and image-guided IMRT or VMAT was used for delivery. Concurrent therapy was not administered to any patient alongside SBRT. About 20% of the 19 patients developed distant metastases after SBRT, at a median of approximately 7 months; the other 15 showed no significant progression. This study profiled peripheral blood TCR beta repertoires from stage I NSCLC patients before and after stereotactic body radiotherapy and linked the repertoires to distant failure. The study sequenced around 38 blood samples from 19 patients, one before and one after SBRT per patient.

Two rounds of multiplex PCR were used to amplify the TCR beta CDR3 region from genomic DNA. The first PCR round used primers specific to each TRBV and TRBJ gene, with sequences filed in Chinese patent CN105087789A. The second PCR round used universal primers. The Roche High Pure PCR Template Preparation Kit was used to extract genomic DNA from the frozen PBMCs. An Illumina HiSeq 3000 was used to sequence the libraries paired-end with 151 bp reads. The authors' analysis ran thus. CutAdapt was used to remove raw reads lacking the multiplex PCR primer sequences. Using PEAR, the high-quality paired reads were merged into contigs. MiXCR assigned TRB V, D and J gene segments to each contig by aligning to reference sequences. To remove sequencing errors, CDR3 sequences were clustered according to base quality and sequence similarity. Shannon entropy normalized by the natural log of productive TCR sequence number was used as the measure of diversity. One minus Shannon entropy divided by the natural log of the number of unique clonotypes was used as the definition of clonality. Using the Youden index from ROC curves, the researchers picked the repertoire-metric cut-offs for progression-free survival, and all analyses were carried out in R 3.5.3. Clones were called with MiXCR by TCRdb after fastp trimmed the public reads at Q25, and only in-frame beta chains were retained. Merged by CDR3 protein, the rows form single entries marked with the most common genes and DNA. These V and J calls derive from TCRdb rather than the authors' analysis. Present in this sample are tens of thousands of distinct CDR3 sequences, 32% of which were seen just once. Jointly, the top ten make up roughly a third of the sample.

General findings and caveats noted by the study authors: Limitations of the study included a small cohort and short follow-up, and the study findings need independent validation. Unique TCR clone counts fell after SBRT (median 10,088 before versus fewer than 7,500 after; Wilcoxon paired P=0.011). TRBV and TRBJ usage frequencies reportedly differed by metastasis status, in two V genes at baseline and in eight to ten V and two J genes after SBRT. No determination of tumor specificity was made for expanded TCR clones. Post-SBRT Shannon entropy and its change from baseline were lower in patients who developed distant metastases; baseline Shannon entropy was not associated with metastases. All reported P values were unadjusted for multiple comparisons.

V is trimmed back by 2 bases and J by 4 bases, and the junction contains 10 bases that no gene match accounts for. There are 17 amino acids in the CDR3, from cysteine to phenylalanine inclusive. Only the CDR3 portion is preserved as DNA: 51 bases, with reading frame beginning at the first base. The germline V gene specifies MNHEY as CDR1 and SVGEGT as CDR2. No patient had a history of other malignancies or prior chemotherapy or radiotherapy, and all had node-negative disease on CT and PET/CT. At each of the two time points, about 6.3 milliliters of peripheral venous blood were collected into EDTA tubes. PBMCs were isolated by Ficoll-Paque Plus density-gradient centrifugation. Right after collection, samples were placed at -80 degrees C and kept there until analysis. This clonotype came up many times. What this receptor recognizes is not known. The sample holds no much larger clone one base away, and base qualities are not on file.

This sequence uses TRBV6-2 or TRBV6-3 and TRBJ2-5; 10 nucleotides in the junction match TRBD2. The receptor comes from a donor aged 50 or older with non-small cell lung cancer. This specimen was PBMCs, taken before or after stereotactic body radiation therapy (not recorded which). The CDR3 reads CASSYRPSGRGVETQYF. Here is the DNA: TGTGCCAGCAGTTACCGTCCAAGCGGGAGGGGAGTAGAGACCCAGTACTTC.